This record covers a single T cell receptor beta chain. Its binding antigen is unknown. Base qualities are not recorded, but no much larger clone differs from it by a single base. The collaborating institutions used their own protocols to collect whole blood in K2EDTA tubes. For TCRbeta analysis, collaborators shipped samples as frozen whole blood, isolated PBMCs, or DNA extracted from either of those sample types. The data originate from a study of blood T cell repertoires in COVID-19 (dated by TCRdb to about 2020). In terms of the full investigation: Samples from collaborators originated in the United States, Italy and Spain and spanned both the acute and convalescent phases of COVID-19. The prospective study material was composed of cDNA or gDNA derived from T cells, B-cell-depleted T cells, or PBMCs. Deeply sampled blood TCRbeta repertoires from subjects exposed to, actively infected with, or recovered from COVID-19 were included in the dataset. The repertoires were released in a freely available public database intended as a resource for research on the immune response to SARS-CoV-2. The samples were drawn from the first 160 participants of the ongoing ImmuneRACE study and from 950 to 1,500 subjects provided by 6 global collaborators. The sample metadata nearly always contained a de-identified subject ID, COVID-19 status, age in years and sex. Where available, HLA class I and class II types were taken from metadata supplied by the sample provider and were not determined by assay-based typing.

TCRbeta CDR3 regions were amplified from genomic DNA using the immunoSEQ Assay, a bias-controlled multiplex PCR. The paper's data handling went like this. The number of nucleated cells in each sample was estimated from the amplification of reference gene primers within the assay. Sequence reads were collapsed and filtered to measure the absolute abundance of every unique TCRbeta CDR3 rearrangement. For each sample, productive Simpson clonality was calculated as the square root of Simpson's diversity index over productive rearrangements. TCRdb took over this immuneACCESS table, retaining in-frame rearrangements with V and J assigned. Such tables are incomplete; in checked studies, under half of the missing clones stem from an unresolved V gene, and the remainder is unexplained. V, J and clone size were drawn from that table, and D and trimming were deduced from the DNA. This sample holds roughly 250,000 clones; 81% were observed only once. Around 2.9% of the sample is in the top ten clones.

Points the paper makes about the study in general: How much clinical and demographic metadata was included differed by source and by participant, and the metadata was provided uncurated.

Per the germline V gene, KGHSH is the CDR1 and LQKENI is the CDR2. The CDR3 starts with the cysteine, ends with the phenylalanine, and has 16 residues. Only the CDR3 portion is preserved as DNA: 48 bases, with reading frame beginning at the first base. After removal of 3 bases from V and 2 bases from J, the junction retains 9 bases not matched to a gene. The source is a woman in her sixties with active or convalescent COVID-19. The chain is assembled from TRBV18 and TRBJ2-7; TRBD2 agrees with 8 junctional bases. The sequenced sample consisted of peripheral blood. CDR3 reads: CASSPLGERGTYEQYF. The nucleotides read TGTGCCAGCTCACCCCTTGGGGAGCGGGGGACCTACGAGCAGTACTTC.